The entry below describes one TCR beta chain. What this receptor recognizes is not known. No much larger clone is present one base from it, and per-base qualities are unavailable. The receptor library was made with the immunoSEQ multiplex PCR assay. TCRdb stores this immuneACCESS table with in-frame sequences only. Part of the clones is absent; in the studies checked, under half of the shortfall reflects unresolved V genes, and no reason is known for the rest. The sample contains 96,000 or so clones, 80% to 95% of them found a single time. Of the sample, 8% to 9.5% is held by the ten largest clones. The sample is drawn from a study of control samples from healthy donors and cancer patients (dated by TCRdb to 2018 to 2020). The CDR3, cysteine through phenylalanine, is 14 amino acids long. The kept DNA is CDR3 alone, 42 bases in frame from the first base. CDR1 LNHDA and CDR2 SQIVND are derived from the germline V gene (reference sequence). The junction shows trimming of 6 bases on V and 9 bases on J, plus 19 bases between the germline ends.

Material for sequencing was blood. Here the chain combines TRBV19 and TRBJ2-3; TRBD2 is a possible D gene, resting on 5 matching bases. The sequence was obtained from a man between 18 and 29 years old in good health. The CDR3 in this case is CASRSQRGSGTQYF. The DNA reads TGTGCCAGTAGGTCCCAACGGGGTTCAGGCACGCAGTATTTT.